Sequencing of this TCR beta chain was carried out in a study of T-cell reconstitution after alpha-beta-depleted transplantation in children. Study outcomes and limitations: Surviving recipient T cells and thymic progenitors accounted for the high day-60 TCRbeta diversity observed in some patients. After transplant, at about two months, alpha-beta T cells were reportedly derived from several hundred expanded graft clones.

Preparing the TCRbeta library involved the use of unique molecular identifiers. TCRdb processed the PCR reads anew with MiXCR; each CDR3 protein has one entry. The sample records about 470,000 distinct CDR3 sequences, 43% being singletons. Points on this clonotype: No antigen is known for it.

The CDR3 extends over 14 amino acids. Per the germline V gene, CDR1 is SGHRS and CDR2 is YFSETQ. The ends were cut back, 0 bases at V and 6 bases at J, with 13 bases in the middle. The origin of this receptor is a girl aged 2 to 10 with aplastic anemia, due to receive a stem cell transplant. This chain connects TRBV5-1 to TRBJ2-7; maybe TRBD2 (5 bases). Material: PBMCs, obtained before TCRalphabeta/CD19-depleted stem cell transplant. This CDR3 is CASSLAGDGSEQYF. CDR3 bases: TGCGCCAGCAGCTTGGCTGGAGATGGGAGCGAGCAGTACTTC.